Sequencing of this T cell receptor beta chain was carried out in a study of T cells after yellow fever vaccination. About this clonotype itself: Antigen unknown. A junction boundary mismatches the germline segment, possibly from a read error.

In making TCR cDNA, 5'RACE template switching added a universal primer site and UMIs to it. TCRdb re-derived calls from the 5' RACE reads in MiXCR, one entry per CDR3 protein. This table has 95,000 to 150,000 distinct CDR3 sequences, 15% appearing once. Study results and caveats: Contaminants from the bulk population, in the form of abundant clonotypes, could be found in FACS-sorted repertoires. Across the CD4 and CD8 compartments, a small share of clonotypes was present in both.

The material sequenced was CD8+ T cells sorted from PBMCs, taken 5 days after the yellow fever booster vaccination. This receptor was identified in a man aged 18 to 30 who received the YFV17D yellow fever vaccine.

This CDR3 reads CASSIVVPGGSNNEQFF. CDR3 in DNA: TGTGCCAGCAGTATCGTCGTTCCGGGGGGCTCCAACAATGAGCAGTTCTTC. V is TRBV6-6 and J is TRBJ2-1; maybe TRBD2 (7 bases). CDR3 length: 17 residues. The germline CDR1 and CDR2 sequences are MNHNY and SVGAGI (reference sequence).